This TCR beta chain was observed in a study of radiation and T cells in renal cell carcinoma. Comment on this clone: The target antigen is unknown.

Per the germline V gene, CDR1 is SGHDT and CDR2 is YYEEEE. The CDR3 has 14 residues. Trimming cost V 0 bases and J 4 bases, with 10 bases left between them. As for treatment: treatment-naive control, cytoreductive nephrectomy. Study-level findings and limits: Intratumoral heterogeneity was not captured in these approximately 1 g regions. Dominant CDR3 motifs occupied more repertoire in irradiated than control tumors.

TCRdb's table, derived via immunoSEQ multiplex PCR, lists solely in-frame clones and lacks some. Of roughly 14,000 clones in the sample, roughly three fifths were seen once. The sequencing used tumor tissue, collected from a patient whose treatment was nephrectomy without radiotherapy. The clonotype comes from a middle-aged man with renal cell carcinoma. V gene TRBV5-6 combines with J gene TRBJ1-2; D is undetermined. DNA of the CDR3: TGTGCCAGCAGCTTGGAGGAAGACGTCTATGGCTACACCTTC. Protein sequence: CASSLEEDVYGYTF.